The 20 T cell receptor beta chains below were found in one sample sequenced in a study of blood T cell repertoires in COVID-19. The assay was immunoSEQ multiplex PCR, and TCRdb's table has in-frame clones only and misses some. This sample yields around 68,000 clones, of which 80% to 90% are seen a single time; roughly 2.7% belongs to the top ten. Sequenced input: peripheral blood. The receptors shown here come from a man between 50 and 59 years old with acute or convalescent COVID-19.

The CDR3 region is CASSYSIGGFETQYF. The CDR3 region has the DNA TGTGCCAGCAGTTACTCCATCGGAGGGTTTGAGACCCAGTACTTC. The gene calls are TRBV6-5 and TRBJ2-5; perhaps TRBD2 as D (6 bases). The CDR3 covers 15 residues. Trimming cost V 0 bases and J 5 bases, with 13 bases left between them. The germline V gene encodes CDR1 MNHEY and CDR2 SVGAGI.

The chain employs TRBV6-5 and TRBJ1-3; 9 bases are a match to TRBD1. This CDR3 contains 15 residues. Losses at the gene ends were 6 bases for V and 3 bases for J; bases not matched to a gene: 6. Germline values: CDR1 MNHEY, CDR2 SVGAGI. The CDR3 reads CASRTGTGNGNTIYF. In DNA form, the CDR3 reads TGTGCCAGCAGAACCGGGACAGGGAATGGAAACACCATATATTTT.

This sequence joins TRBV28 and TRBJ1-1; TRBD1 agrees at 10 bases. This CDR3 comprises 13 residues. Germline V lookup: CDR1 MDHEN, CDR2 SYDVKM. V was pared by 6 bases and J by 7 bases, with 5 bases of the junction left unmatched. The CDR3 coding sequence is TGTGCCAGCAGATCGGACAGGGGGAATGAAGCTTTCTTT. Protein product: CASRSDRGNEAFF.

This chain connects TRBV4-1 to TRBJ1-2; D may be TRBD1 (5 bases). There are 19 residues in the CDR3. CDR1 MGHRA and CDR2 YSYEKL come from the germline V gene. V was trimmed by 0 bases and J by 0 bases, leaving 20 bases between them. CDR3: CASSQDGAPGDGANYGYTF. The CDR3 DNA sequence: TGCGCCAGCAGCCAAGATGGCGCCCCGGGGGACGGGGCTAACTATGGCTACACCTTC.

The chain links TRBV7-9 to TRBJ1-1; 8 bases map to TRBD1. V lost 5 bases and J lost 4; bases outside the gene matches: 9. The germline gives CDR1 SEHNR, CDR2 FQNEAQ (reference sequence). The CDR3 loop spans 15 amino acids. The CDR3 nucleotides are TGTGCCAGCAGCCCACGACAGGGGTCGGGCACTGAAGCTTTCTTT. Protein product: CASSPRQGSGTEAFF.

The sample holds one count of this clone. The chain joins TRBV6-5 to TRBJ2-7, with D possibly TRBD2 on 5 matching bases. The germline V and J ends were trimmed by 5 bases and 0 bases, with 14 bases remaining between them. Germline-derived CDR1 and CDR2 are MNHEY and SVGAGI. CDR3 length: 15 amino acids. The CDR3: CASSPGLALSYEQYF. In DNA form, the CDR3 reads TGTGCCAGCAGTCCGGGTCTAGCCCTCTCCTACGAGCAGTACTTC.

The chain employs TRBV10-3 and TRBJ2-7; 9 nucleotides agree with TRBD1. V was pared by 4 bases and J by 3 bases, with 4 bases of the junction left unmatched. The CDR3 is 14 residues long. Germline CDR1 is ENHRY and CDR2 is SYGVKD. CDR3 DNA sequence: TGTGCCATCAGTGTTGGGACAGGGAGCTACGAGCAGTACTTC. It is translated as CAISVGTGSYEQYF.

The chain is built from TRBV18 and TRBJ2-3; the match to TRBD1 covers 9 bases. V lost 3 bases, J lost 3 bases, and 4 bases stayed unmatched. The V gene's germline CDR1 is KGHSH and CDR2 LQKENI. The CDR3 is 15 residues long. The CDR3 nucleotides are TGTGCCAGCTCACCCGGACAGGGGCGGACAGATACGCAGTATTTT. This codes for CASSPGQGRTDTQYF.

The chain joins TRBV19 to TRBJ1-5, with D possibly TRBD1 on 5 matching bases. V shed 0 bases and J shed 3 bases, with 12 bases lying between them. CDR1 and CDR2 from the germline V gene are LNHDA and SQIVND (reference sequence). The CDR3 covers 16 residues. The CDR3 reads CASSIEDNADNQPQHF. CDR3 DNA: TGTGCCAGTAGTATAGAGGACAACGCAGACAATCAGCCCCAGCATTTT.

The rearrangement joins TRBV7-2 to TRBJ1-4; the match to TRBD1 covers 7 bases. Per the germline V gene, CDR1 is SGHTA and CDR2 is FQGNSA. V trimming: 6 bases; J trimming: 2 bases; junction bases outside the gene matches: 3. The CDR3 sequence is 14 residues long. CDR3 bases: TGTGCCAGCAGTTCACAGGGGACTAATGAAAAACTGTTTTTT. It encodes CASSSQGTNEKLFF.

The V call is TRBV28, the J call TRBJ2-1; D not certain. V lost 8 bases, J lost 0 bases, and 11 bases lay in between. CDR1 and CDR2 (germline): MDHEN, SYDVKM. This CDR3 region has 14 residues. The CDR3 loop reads CASHPRSSYNEQFF. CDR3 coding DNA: TGTGCCAGCCATCCGAGAAGCTCCTACAATGAGCAGTTCTTC.

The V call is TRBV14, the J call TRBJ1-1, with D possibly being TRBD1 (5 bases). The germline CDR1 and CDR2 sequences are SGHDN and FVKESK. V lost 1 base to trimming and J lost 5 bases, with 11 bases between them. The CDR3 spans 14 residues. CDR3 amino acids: CASSQVMGRTEAFF. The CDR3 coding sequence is TGTGCCAGCAGCCAAGTTATGGGGCGGACTGAAGCTTTCTTT.

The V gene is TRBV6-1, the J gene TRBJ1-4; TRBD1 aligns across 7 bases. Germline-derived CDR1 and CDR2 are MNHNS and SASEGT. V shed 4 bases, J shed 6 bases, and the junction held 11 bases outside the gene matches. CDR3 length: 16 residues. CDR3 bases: TGTGCCAGCAGTGCGCAAGACAGGGCGGGACATGAAAAACTGTTTTTT. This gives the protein CASSAQDRAGHEKLFF.

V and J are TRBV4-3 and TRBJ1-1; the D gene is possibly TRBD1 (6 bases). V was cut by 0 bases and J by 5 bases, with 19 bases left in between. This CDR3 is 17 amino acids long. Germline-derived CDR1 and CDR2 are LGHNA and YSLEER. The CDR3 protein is CASSQDWVGGARTEAFF. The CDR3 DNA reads TGCGCCAGCAGCCAAGATTGGGTTGGGGGCGCGAGGACTGAAGCTTTCTTT.

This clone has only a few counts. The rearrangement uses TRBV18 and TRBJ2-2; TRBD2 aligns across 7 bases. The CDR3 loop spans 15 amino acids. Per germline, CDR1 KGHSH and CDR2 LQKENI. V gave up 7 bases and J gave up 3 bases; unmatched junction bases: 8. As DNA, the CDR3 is TGTGCCAGCTTAACCGGGACTACCTACACCGGGGAGCTGTTTTTT. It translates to CASLTGTTYTGELFF.

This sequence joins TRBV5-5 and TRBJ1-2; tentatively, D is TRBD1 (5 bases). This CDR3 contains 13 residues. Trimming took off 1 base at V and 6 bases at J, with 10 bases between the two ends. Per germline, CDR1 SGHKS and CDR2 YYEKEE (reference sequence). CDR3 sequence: CASSLLGVDGYTF. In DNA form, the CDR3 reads TGTGCCAGCAGCTTGCTAGGGGTCGATGGCTACACCTTC. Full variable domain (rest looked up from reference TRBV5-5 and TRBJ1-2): DAGVTQSPTHLIKTRGQQVTLRCSPISGHKSVSWYQQVLGQGPQFIFQYYEKEERGRGNFPDRFSARQFPNYSSELNVNALLLGDSALYLCASSLLGVDGYTFGSGTRLTVV.

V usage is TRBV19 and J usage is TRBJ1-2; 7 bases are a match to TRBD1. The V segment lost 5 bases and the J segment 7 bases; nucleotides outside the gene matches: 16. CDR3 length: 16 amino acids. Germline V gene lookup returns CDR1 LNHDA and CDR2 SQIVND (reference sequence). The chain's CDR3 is CASSFSPQGRTSGYTF. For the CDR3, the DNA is TGTGCCAGTAGTTTCAGCCCACAGGGGCGCACGAGTGGCTACACCTTC.

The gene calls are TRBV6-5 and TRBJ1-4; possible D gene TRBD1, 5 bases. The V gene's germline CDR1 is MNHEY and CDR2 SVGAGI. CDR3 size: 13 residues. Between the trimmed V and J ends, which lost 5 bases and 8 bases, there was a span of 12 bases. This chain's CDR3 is CASSTGVLEKLFF. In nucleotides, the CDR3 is TGTGCCAGCAGTACGGGGGTTTTGGAAAAACTGTTTTTT.

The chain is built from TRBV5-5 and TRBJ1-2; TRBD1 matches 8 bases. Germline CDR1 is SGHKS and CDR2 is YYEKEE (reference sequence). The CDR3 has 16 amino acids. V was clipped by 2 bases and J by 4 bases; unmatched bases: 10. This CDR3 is CASSFGTGGGAYGYTF. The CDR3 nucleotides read TGTGCCAGCAGCTTTGGGACAGGCGGTGGGGCCTATGGCTACACCTTC.

CDR3: CASSKQGPYNEQFF. CDR3 coding DNA: TGTGCCAGCTCTAAACAGGGTCCCTACAATGAGCAGTTCTTC. The chain couples TRBV9 to TRBJ2-1, with D possibly being TRBD1 (6 bases). Germline loops: CDR1 SGDLS, CDR2 YYNGEE. V lost 7 bases and J 2 bases, leaving 13 bases between the germline ends. The CDR3 runs to 14 residues.